The 7 T cell receptor beta chains below come from one sample, sequenced in a study of vaccination effects on CD4 cells after COVID-19 (dated by TCRdb to between 2020 and 2023). In the ViraFEST assay, PBMC were stimulated with viral peptide pools, and antigen-specific CD4+ T cell clonotypes were then identified by expansion using TCR sequencing. After roughly 11 days of culture, CD4+ T cells were isolated with the EasySep CD4+ T cell isolation kit. The library relied on the immunoSEQ multiplex PCR assay. This immuneACCESS table, as held by TCRdb, lists in-frame sequences with V and J called but not all clones. Of the missing ones, under half trace to an unresolved V gene in checked studies; the others have no known cause. The sample profile shows approximately 82,000 clones; around 74% of them were found once. The ten largest clonotypes hold approximately 2% of the sample. No antigens are known for them.

The material sequenced was CD4+ T cells from PBMCs cultured with HCoV-229E spike peptides, taken before COVID-19 vaccination. The sample's cell subset or site label is to be understood as: HCoV-229E spike overlapping peptide pool stimulation. The source is a human donor who received a COVID-19 vaccine.

CDR3 region: CASPTGPFNYGYTF. The CDR3 DNA follows: TGTGCCAGTCCCACTGGGCCTTTTAACTATGGCTACACCTTC. The gene calls are TRBV5-6 and TRBJ1-2, with no clear D. CDR1 SGHDT and CDR2 YYEEEE come from the germline V gene. This CDR3 is 14 amino acids long. V was pared by 8 bases and J by 1 base, with 15 bases between.

J is TRBJ2-2 and V is TRBV5-1; maybe TRBD2 (5 bases). This CDR3 region has 14 residues. The germline CDR1 and CDR2 sequences are SGHRS and YFSETQ. V lost 1 base, J lost 1 base, and 5 bases lay in between. The CDR3 reads CASSLRGNTGELFF. CDR3 nucleotides: TGCGCCAGCAGCTTGCGGGGGAACACCGGGGAGCTGTTTTTT.

This chain links TRBV28 with TRBJ2-7, with 8 positions matching TRBD2. V lost 3 bases to trimming and J lost 2 bases; unmatched junction nucleotides: 6. The CDR3 runs 15 residues. The germline CDR1 and CDR2 sequences are MDHEN and SYDVKM. CDR3 coding DNA: TGTGCCAGCAGTTTCCGCGGGGGGCCCACCTACGAGCAGTACGTC. Protein product: CASSFRGGPTYEQYV.

The chain links TRBV29-1 to TRBJ2-2, with D possibly matching TRBD2 (7 bases). Germline V gene sequence: CDR1 SQVTM, CDR2 ANQGSEA. V lost 7 bases to trimming and J lost 6 bases, with 18 bases between them. There are 14 residues in the CDR3. DNA for the CDR3: TGCAGCGCCTCAAGGGGGGGGCCGTCCGGGGAGCTGTTTTTT. It specifies CSASRGGPSGELFF.

This chain joins TRBV2 and TRBJ1-4, with 11 bases identical to TRBD1. The V gene end was trimmed by 0 bases and the J gene end by 8 bases; junction bases not matched to a gene: 8. This CDR3 region has 17 residues. Germline CDR1 SNHLY, CDR2 FYNNEI. This CDR3 reads CASSEARTGGLGEKLFF. The DNA of the CDR3 is TGTGCCAGCAGTGAAGCAAGGACAGGGGGCTTAGGGGAAAAACTGTTTTTT.

About this clone itself: The junction and the germline gene differ at one end; a read error may be behind it. The chain has TRBV11-2 and TRBJ2-5, with no clear D. In germline, CDR1 is SGHAT, CDR2 FQNNGV. The CDR3 contains 14 residues. CDR3 sequence: CASSFRVRQGTQYF. The CDR3, as DNA: TGTGCCAGCAGCTTCCGGGTACGTCAAGGGACCCAGTACTTC.

The V call is TRBV28, the J call TRBJ2-2; D may be TRBD1 or TRBD2 (6 bases each). The V end was cut by 4 bases, the J end by 8 bases, with 14 bases between. This CDR3 has 14 residues. Germline assignment: CDR1 MDHEN and CDR2 SYDVKM. CDR3 loop: CASSSIGGRGELFF. As DNA, the CDR3 is TGTGCCAGCAGTTCGATCGGGGGCAGGGGGGAGCTGTTTTTT. The entire variable domain, with the rest obtained from reference TRBV28 and TRBJ2-2, is as follows: DVKVTQSSRYLVKRTGEKVFLECVQDMDHENMFWYRQDPGLGLRLIYFSYDVKMKEKGDIPEGYSVSREKKERFSLILESASTNQTSMYLCASSSIGGRGELFFGEGSRLTVL.